The 8 T cell receptor beta chains below were found in one sample sequenced in a study of cytomegalovirus exposure and HLA in healthy donors. The study ran its PCR with 60 Vbeta and 13 Jbeta primers. Some clones are missing from TCRdb's copy, which holds only in-frame ones; the method was immunoSEQ multiplex PCR. Among over 90,000 clones listed, 73% were seen once. Sequenced input: PBMCs. These receptors came from a man between 40 and 49 years old in good health and CMV-seronegative.

The rearrangement joins TRBV7-2 to TRBJ2-7, with 12 bases matching TRBD2. With 4 bases clipped from V and 4 bases from J, the junction kept 5 bases outside the gene matches. Germline CDR1 is SGHTA and CDR2 is FQGNSA. CDR3 size: 15 residues. The CDR3 spells CASSSSGGADYEQYF. Here the CDR3 DNA reads TGTGCCAGCAGCTCTAGCGGGGGGGCCGATTACGAGCAGTACTTC.

Notes on this clone: No conserved phenylalanine or tryptophan is present at the end of the CDR3, so a read error is the likely explanation. V and J are TRBV5-1 and TRBJ1-4; 9 nucleotides agree with TRBD1. CDR3 length: 15 residues. Germline V lookup: CDR1 SGHRS, CDR2 YFSETQ. The ends lost 4 bases at V and 8 bases at J; junction bases unmatched: 9. The CDR3 sequence is CASSEQGAQREKLFV. CDR3 DNA: TGCGCCAGCAGCGAACAGGGGGCGCAGAGGGAAAAACTGTTTGTT.

The CDR3 protein is CASMPDRFTKNIQYF. CDR3 bases: TGTGCCAGTATGCCCGACAGATTTACCAAAAACATTCAGTACTTC. The J gene is TRBJ2-4, the V gene TRBV19, with a weak D call TRBD1 (5 bases). Trimming stripped 7 bases from V and 2 bases from J, with 15 bases between. The CDR3 length is 15 residues. Germline values: CDR1 LNHDA, CDR2 SQIVND (reference sequence).

In its sample, this clone was seen once. The chain joins TRBV5-6 to TRBJ1-6; D not resolved. CDR1 and CDR2 (germline): SGHDT, YYEEEE. CDR3 size: 12 residues. V was cut by 1 base and J by 6 bases, with 2 bases left in between. The CDR3 region is CASSLRNSPLHF. CDR3 sequence (DNA): TGTGCCAGCAGCTTGCGTAATTCACCCCTCCACTTT.

V usage is TRBV13 and J usage is TRBJ2-6; 11 nucleotides match TRBD2. Germline CDR1 and CDR2: PRHDT and FYEKMQ (reference sequence). Unmatched junction bases numbered 10, after V lost 5 bases and J lost 1 base. CDR3 length: 19 residues. For the CDR3, the DNA is TGTGCCAGCAGCCCGCTGACTAGCGGGGTTAGATCTGGGGCCAACGTCCTGACTTTC. This gives the protein CASSPLTSGVRSGANVLTF.

The rearrangement links TRBV6-6 to TRBJ1-4; D is uncertain. Germline lookup yields CDR1 MNHNY and CDR2 SVGAGI (reference sequence). The CDR3 length is 11 residues. Trimming took 6 bases from V and 12 from J, leaving 11 bases between them. The CDR3 loop reads CASRLTSQLFF. Here the CDR3 DNA reads TGTGCCAGCAGACTAACTAGTCAACTGTTTTTT.

This clone has only one observation. The chain has TRBV6-5 and TRBJ2-1, with TRBD1 as a possible D gene (5 bases). This CDR3 is 14 amino acids long. Trimming shortened V by 0 bases and J by 5 bases, and 8 bases separated the two germline ends. The V gene's germline CDR1 is MNHEY and CDR2 SVGAGI. Here the CDR3 reads CASSYSGPDNEQFF. CDR3 sequence (DNA): TGTGCCAGCAGTTACTCGGGGCCAGACAATGAGCAGTTCTTC.

The chain employs TRBV27 and TRBJ1-6, with D uncertain. The CDR3 contains 17 residues. Trimming cost V 3 bases and J 4 bases, with 16 bases left between them. Germline lookup yields CDR1 MNHEY and CDR2 SMNVEV (reference sequence). The CDR3 region is CASSLKFVGSYNSPLHF. DNA of the CDR3: TGTGCCAGCAGTTTGAAGTTTGTGGGCAGTTATAATTCACCCCTCCACTTT.